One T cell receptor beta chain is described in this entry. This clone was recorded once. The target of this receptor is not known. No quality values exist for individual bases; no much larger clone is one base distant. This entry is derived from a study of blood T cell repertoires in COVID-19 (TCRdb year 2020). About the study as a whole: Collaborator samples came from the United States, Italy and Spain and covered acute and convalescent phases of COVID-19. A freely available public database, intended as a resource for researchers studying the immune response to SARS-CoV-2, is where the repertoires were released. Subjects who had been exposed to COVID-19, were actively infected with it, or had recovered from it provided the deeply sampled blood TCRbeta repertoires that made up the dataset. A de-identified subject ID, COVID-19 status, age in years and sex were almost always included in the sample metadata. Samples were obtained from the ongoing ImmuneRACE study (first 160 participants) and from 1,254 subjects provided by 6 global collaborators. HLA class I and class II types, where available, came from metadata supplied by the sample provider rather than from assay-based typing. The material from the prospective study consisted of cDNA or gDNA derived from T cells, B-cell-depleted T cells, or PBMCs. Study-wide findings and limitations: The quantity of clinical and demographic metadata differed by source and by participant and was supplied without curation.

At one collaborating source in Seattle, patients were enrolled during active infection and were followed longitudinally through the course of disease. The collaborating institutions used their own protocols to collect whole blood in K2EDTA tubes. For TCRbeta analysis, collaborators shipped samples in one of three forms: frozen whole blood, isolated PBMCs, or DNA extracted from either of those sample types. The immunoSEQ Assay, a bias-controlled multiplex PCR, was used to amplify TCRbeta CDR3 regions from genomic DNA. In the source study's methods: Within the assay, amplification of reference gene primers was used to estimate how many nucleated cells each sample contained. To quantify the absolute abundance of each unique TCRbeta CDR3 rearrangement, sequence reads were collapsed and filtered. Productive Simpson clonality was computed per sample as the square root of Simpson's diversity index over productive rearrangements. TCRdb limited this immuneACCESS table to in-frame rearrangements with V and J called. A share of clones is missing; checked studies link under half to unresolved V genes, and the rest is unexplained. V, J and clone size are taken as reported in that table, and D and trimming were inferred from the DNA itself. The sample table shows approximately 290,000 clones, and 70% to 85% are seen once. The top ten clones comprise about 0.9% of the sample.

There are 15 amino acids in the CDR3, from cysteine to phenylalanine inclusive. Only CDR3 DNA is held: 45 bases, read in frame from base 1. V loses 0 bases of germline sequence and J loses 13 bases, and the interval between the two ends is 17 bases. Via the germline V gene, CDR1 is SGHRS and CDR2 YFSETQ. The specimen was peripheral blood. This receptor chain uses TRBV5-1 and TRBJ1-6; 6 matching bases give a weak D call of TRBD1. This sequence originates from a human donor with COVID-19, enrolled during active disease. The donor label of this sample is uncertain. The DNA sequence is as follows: TGCGCCAGCAGCTTGGATCCACAGGGATTGTCCCCCCTCCACTTT. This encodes CASSLDPQGLSPLHF. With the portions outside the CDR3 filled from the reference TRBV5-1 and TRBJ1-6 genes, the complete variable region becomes KAGVTQTPRYLIKTRGQQVTLSCSPISGHRSVSWYQQTPGQGLQFLFEYFSETQRNKGNFPGRFSGRQFSNSRSEMNVSTLELGDSALYLCASSLDPQGLSPLHFGNGTRLTVT.